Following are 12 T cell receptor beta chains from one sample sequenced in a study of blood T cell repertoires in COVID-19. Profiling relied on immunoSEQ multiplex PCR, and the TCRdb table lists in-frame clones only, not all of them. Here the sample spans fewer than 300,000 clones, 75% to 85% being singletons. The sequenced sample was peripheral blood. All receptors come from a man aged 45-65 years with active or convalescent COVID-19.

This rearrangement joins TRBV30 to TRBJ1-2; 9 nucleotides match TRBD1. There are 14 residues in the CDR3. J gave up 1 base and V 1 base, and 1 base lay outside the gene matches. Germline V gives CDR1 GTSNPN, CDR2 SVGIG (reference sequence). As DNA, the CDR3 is TGTGCCTGGAGTGGACAGGGGGTTAACTATGGCTACACCTTC. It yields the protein CAWSGQGVNYGYTF.

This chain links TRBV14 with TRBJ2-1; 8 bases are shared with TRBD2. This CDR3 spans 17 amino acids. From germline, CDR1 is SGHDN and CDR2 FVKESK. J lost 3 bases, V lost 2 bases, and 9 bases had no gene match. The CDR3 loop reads CASSQRIREGLYNEQFF. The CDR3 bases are TGTGCCAGCAGCCAAAGGATACGGGAGGGCCTCTACAATGAGCAGTTCTTC.

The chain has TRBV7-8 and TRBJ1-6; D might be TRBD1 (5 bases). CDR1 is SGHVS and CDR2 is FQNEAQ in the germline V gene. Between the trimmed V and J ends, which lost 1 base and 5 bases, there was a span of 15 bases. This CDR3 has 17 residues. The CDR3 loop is CASSLVFWGGDNSPLHF. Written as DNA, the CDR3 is TGTGCCAGCAGCTTAGTGTTCTGGGGGGGAGATAATTCACCCCTCCACTTT.

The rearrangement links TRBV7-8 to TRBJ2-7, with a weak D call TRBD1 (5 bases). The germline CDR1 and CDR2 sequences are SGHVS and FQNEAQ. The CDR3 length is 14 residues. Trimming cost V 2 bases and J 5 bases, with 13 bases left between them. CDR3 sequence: CASSLRPRADEQYF. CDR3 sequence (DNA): TGTGCCAGCAGCTTACGACCCAGGGCGGACGAGCAGTACTTC.

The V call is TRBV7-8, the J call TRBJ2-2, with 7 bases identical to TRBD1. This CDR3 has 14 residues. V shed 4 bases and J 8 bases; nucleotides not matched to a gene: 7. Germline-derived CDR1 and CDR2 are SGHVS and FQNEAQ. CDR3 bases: TGTGCCAGCAGCTCTGTAACAGGGGTGGGGGAGCTGTTTTTT. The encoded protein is CASSSVTGVGELFF.

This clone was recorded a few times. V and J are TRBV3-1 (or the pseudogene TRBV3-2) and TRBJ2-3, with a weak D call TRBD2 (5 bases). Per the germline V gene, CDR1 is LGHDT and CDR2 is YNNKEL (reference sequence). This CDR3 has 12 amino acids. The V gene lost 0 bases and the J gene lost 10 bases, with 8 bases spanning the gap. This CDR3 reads CASSQEVGAQYF. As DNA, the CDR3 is TGTGCCAGCAGCCAAGAGGTGGGAGCGCAGTATTTT.

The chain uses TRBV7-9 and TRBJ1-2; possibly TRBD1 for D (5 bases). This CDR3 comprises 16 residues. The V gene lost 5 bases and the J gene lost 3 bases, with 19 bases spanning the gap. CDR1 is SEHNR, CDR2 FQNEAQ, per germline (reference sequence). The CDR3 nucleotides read TGTGCCAGCAGCGTCCGGGACTCTGTTAGGGACTATGGCTACACCTTC. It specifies CASSVRDSVRDYGYTF.

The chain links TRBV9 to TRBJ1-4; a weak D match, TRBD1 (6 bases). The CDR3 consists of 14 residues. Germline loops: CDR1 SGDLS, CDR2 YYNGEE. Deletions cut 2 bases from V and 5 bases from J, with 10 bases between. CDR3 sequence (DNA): TGTGCCAGCAGCGTGGGGGCGGTGAATGAAAAACTGTTTTTT. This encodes CASSVGAVNEKLFF. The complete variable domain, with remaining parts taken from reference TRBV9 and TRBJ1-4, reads DSGVTQTPKHLITATGQRVTLRCSPRSGDLSVYWYQQSLDQGLQFLIQYYNGEERAKGNILERFSAQQFPDLHSELNLSSLELGDSALYFCASSVGAVNEKLFFGSGTQLSVL.

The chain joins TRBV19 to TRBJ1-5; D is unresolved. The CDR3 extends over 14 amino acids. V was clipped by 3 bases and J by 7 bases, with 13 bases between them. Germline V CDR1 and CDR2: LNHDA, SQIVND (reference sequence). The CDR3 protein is CASSILGVSQPQHF. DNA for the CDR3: TGTGCCAGTAGTATTCTCGGGGTCTCGCAGCCCCAGCATTTT.

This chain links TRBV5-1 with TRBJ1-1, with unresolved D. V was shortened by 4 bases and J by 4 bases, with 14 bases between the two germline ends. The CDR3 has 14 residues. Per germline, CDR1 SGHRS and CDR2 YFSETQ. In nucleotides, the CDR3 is TGCGCCAGCAGCCTTGGAGGTGTGGGCACTGAAGCTTTCTTT. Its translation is CASSLGGVGTEAFF.

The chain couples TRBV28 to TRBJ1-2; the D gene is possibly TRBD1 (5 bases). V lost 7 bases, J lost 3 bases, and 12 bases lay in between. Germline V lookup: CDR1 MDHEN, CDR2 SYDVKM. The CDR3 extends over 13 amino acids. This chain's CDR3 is CASTLGRDYGYTF. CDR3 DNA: TGTGCCAGCACCCTAGGCAGGGACTATGGCTACACCTTC.

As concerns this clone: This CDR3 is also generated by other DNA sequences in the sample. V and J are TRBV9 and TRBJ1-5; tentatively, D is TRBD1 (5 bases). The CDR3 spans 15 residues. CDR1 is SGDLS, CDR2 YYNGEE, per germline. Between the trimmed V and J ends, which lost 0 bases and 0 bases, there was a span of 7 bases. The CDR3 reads CASSVGQNSNQPQHF. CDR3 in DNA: TGTGCCAGCAGCGTAGGACAGAATAGCAATCAGCCCCAGCATTTT.